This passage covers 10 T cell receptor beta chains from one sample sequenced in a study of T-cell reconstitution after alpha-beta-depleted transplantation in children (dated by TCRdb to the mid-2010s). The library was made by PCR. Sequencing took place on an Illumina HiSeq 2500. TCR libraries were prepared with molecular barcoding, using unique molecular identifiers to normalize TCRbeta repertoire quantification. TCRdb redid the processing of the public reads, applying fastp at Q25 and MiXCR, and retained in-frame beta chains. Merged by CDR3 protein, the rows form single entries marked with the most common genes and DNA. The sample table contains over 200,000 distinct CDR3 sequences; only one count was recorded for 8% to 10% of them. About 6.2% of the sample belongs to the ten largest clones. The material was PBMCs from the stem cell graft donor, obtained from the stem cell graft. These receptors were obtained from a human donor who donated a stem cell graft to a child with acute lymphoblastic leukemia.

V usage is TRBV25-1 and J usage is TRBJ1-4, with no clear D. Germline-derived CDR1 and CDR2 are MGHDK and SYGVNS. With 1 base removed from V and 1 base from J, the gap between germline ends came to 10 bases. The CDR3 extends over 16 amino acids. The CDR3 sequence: CASSELAEETNEKLFF. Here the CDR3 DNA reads TGTGCCAGCAGTGAATTGGCGGAAGAAACTAATGAAAAACTGTTTTTT.

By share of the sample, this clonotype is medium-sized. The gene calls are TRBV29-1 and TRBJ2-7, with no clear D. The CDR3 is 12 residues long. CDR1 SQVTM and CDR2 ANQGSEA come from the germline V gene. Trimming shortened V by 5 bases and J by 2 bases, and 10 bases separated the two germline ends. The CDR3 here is CSVSRGTYEQYF. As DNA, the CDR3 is TGCAGCGTTTCGCGTGGGACCTACGAGCAGTACTTC.

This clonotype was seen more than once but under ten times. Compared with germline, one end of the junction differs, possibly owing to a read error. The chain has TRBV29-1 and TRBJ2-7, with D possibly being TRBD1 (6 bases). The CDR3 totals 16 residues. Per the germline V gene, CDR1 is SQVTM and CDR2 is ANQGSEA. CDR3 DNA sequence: TGCAGCGTGGAAGACCCAAGAGGTGGGGGCGGGTACGAGCAGTACTTC. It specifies CSVEDPRGGGGYEQYF.

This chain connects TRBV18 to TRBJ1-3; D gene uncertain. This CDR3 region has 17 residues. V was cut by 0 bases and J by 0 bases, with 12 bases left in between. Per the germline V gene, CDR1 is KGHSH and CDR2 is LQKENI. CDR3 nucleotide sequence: TGTGCCAGCTCACCACCGTGGGAGGGCCTCTCTGGAAACACCATATATTTT. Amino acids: CASSPPWEGLSGNTIYF.

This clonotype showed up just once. CDR3 DNA sequence: TGTGCCAGCAGGATGTGGGAGTTTAATGAGCAGTTCTTC. It specifies CASRMWEFNEQFF. This sequence joins TRBV2 and TRBJ2-1, with a tentative D call TRBD2 (5 bases). The CDR3 covers 13 residues. V lost 6 bases and J 7 bases, leaving 13 bases between the germline ends. The germline V gene has CDR1 SNHLY and CDR2 FYNNEI.

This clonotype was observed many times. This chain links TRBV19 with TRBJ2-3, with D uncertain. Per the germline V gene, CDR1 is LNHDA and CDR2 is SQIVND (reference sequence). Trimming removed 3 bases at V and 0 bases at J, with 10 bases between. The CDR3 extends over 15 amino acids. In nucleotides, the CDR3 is TGTGCCAGTAGTATCTCTATCGGGAGCACAGATACGCAGTATTTT. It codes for CASSISIGSTDTQYF.

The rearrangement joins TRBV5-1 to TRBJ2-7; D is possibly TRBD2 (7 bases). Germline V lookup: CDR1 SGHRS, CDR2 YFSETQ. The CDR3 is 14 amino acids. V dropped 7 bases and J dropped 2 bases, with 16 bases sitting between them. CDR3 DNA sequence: TGCGCCAGCGGGGAAGGGGGGGGCGCCTACGAGCAGTACTTC. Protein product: CASGEGGGAYEQYF.

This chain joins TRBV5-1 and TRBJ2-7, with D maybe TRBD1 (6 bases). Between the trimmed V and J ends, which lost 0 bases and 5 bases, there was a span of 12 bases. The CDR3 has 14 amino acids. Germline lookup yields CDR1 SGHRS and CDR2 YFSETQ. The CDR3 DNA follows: TGCGCCAGCAGCTTGGCTACAGGGTTTGACGAGCAGTACTTC. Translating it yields CASSLATGFDEQYF.

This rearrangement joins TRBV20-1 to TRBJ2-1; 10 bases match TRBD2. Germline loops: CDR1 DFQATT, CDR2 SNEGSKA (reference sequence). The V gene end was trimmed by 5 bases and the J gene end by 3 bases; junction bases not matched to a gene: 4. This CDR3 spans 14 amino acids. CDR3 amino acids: CSAPRTSGYNEQFF. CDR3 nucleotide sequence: TGCAGTGCTCCCCGGACTAGCGGCTACAATGAGCAGTTCTTC.

The CDR3 loop is CASSRTGTGGTDTQYF. CDR3 DNA sequence: TGTGCCAGCTCGCGTACCGGGACAGGGGGCACAGATACGCAGTATTTT. The chain is built from TRBV18 and TRBJ2-3, with 10 bases fitting TRBD1. Germline V CDR1 and CDR2: KGHSH, LQKENI. CDR3 length: 16 amino acids. Unmatched junction bases numbered 7, after V lost 6 bases and J lost 1 base.